The source of this T cell receptor (beta chain) is a study of cytotoxic CD8 clonotypes in ibrutinib-treated CLL. J lost 4 bases, V lost 5 bases, and 9 bases had no gene match. Germline V gene sequence: CDR1 SGHTA, CDR2 FQGTGA. This CDR3 region has 15 residues. From cryopreserved PBMCs came about 2.1 micrograms of genomic DNA used for TCR beta libraries. Some clones are missing from TCRdb's copy, which holds only in-frame ones; the method was immunoSEQ multiplex PCR. This repertoire shows 200,000 to 250,000 clones, approximately 70% found once; its top ten account for roughly 5.9%. The clonotype comes from a human donor with chronic lymphocytic leukemia. The sample consisted of PBMCs, taken after 12 months of ibrutinib treatment. This chain uses TRBV7-3 with TRBJ2-3; TRBD2 matches at 7 bases. The CDR3 coding sequence is TGTGCCAGCAGCCCAACTCGGGAGGCATCAGATACGCAGTATTTT. Its translation: CASSPTREASDTQYF.